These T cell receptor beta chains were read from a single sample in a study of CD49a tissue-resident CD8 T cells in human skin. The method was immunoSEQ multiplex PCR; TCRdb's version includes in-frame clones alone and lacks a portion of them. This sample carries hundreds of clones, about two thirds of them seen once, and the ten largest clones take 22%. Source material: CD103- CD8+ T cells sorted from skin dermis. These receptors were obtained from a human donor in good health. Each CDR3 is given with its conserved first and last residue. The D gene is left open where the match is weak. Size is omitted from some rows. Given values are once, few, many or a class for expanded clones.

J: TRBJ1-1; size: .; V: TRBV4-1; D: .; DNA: TGCGCCAGCAGCCAGGAGAACAGGGCTGACGCTGAAGCTTTCTTT; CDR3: CASSQENRADAEAFF
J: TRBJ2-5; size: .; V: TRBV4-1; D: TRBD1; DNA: TGCGCCAGCAGCCTCAGGGGGGAGACCCAGTACTTC; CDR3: CASSLRGETQYF
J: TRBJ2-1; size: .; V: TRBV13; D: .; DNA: TGTGCCAGCAGCTTTGGGCCAAGCTCCTACAATGAGCAGTTCTTC; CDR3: CASSFGPSSYNEQFF
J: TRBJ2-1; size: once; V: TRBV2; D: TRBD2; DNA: TGTGCCAGCAGTGTCACTAGCGGGGACAATGAGCAGTTCTTC; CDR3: CASSVTSGDNEQFF
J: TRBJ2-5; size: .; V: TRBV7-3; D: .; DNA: TGTGCCAGCAGCTTAGGGGGGAAAGAGACCCAGTACTTC; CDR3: CASSLGGKETQYF
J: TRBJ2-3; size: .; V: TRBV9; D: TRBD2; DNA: TGTGCCAGCAGCGCCGGCGGGGGGCGGCACACAGATACGCAGTATTTT; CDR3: CASSAGGGRHTDTQYF
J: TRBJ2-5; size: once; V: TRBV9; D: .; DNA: TGTGCCAGCAGCGTAGTTTCTAGTGAAGAGACCCAGTACTTC; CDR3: CASSVVSSEETQYF
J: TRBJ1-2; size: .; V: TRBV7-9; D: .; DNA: TGTGCCAGCAGCTTGGGTGCGGACTCGAACTATGGCTACACCTTC; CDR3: CASSLGADSNYGYTF
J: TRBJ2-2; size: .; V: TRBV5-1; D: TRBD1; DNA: TGCGCCAGCAGCTTGGAGGTCAGGGGGATCGGGGAGCTGTTTTTT; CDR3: CASSLEVRGIGELFF
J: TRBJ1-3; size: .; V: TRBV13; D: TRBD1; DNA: TGTGCCAGCAGCTTAGGGGGACGGGACAGGGGAACTGGAAACACCATATATTTT; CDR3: CASSLGGRDRGTGNTIYF
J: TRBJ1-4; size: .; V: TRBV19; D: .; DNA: TGTGCCAGTAGTATCTACAGTGGTGAAAAACTGTTTTTT; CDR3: CASSIYSGEKLFF
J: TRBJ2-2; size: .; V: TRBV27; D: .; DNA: TGTGCCAGCAGTTTATCCTTTTCCGGGGAGCTGTTTTTT; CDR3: CASSLSFSGELFF
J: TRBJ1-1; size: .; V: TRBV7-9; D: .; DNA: TGTGCCAGCAGAGCAGGGAACTTTCTTGGCACTGAAGCTTTCTTT; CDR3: CASRAGNFLGTEAFF